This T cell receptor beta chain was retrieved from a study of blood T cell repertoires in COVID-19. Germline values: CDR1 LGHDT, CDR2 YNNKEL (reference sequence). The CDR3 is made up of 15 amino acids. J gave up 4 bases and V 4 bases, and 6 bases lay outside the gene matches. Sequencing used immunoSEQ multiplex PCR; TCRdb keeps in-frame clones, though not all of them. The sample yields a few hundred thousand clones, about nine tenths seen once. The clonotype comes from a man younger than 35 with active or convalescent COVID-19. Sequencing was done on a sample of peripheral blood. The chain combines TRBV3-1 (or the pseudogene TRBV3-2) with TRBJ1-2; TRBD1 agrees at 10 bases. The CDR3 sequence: CASSPRGQGGYGYTF. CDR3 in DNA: TGTGCCAGCAGCCCCCGAGGACAGGGGGGCTATGGCTACACCTTC.